The clone carrying this TCR beta chain was observed at least ten times. Its antigen is still unknown. J was trimmed by 5 bases and V by 4 bases; bases with no gene match: 5. In germline, CDR1 is SEHNR, CDR2 FQNEAQ (reference sequence). This CDR3 contains 14 residues. The sample belongs to a study of identical twins. Findings and caveats of the study: An excess of low generation probability was shown by twin-shared out-of-frame alpha sequences.

Template switching added a universal primer binding site, and final cDNA carried unique molecular identifiers. TCRdb called the 5' RACE reads again in MiXCR, with one record for every CDR3 protein. The table records about 500,000 distinct CDR3 sequences, around an eighth of them present only once. Another study also made use of these data, one on yellow fever vaccine responses in identical twins.

The material sequenced was CD4+ T cells sorted from blood. This receptor was identified in a woman in her late teens or twenties in good health. The V and J genes are TRBV7-9 and TRBJ2-5; the match to TRBD2 covers 9 bases. DNA of the CDR3: TGTGCCAGCAGCTCGGGACTAGCTGGGGAGACCCAGTACTTC. Its translation: CASSSGLAGETQYF. Complete variable domain (other parts from reference TRBV7-9 and TRBJ2-5): DTGVSQNPRHKITKRGQNVTFRCDPISEHNRLYWYRQTLGQGPEFLTYFQNEAQLEKSRLLSDRFSAERPKGSFSTLEIQRTEQGDSAMYLCASSSGLAGETQYFGPGTRLLVL.